Listed below are T cell receptor beta chains from one sample, sequenced in a study of shared clonotypes between healthy human individuals. TCRdb's table, derived via immunoSEQ multiplex PCR, lists solely in-frame clones and lacks some. This sample has approximately 2,300,000 clones, with roughly 90% found just once. Sequenced: naive CD4+ T cells from PBMCs. All receptors come from a man younger than 30 in good health. Some clones in this sample may be carry-over from other donors' samples. Both conserved end residues are part of each CDR3. The D gene is left open where the match is weak. Rows may omit the clone size; those that give it use once, few, many or a size class.

clone_size j_call v_call d_call cdr3_nt cdr3_aa
- TRBJ2-3 TRBV7-3 - TGTGCCAGCAGCTTGACCAGGGCAGATACGCAGTATTTT CASSLTRADTQYF
- TRBJ1-2 TRBV27 TRBD1 TGTGCCAGCAGTTTAGACAGGGGAGGTAGTGGCTACACCTTC CASSLDRGGSGYTF
- TRBJ2-5 TRBV15 - TGTGCCACCAGCCAGGGGTGGGAGACCCAGTACTTC CATSQGWETQYF
- TRBJ2-7 TRBV7-2 TRBD2 TGTGCCAGCAGCCAACAGACTAGCGGGTCCTCGGAGCAGTACTTC CASSQQTSGSSEQYF
- TRBJ2-7 TRBV5-5 TRBD1 TGTGCCAGCAGCCGGGTAGGGACAGGACCCTACGAGCAGTACTTC CASSRVGTGPYEQYF
- TRBJ1-5 TRBV11-2 - TGTGCCAGCAGCTCCCGTACCAATCAGCCCCAGCATTTT CASSSRTNQPQHF
- TRBJ1-3 TRBV5-1 - TGCGCCAGCAGCTCCGGATCCGGAAACACCATATATTTT CASSSGSGNTIYF
- TRBJ2-7 TRBV11-2 - TGTGCCAGCAGCTCCAACAGAGGATTAGCCTACGAGCAGTACTTC CASSSNRGLAYEQYF
- TRBJ2-2 TRBV27 - TGTGCCAGCAGTGTCAGACCGACCGGGGAGCTGTTTTTT CASSVRPTGELFF
- TRBJ2-2 TRBV5-4 TRBD2 TGTGCCAGCAGTTCAGGGACTAGCGGGAGAGCGGGGGAGCTGTTTTTT CASSSGTSGRAGELFF
- TRBJ2-1 TRBV6-6 - TGTGCCAGCAGTCGAGAGAATGAGCAGTTCTTC CASSRENEQFF
- TRBJ1-6 TRBV7-2 - TGTGCCAGCAGCCTCCAGGGCAGGGGAGGTTCACCCCTCCACTTT CASSLQGRGGSPLHF
- TRBJ2-2 TRBV28 - TGTGCCAGCAGTTTACCGCAGGGCTCGGCCGGGGAGCTGTTTTTT CASSLPQGSAGELFF
- TRBJ2-3 TRBV29-1 - TGCAGCGTCCTTAGGCGTTCTAGCACAGATACGCAGTATTTT CSVLRRSSTDTQYF
- TRBJ2-1 TRBV9 - TGTGCCAGCAGCGTAACGGATTCTATTTACAATGAGCAGTTCTTC CASSVTDSIYNEQFF
once TRBJ1-1 TRBV6-1 TRBD1 TGTGCCAGCAGTGCCCCAGGGGGAGGAAACACTGAAGCTTTCTTT CASSAPGGGNTEAFF
- TRBJ2-2 TRBV28 - TGTGCCAGCAGTTTCTGGGGTCTTGCGGGAACCGGGGAGCTGTTTTTT CASSFWGLAGTGELFF
- TRBJ2-7 TRBV15 TRBD2 TGTGCCACCAGCCAGTTTAGCGGGAGCAGCGAGCAGTACTTC CATSQFSGSSEQYF
- TRBJ2-1 TRBV7-2 TRBD2 TGTGCCAGCAGCGCGCCGGGACTAGACTACAATGAGCAGTTCTTC CASSAPGLDYNEQFF
- TRBJ2-1 TRBV11-2 - TGTGCCAGCAGAACCCAGGGACCTGAGCAGTTCTTC CASRTQGPEQFF
- TRBJ1-3 TRBV5-8 TRBD1 TGTGCCAGCAGCAATTGGACAGGGAAACTTCGAAACACCATATATTTT CASSNWTGKLRNTIYF
- TRBJ2-1 TRBV4-1 - TGCGCCAGCAGCCAAGGCCGAACTACGGGTGGTGAGCAGTTCTTC CASSQGRTTGGEQFF
few TRBJ1-4 TRBV18 TRBD1 TGTGCCAGTTTCCGGGACAGGGGTAGCCAATTGTTTTTT CASFRDRGSQLFF
- TRBJ2-1 TRBV5-5 - TGTGCCAGCAGCTTGTATGGGCGCGGCTCCTACAATGAGCAGTTCTTC CASSLYGRGSYNEQFF
- TRBJ2-2 TRBV5-1 - TGCGCCAGCAGCTTGGTGGCTACGAACACCGGGGAGCTGTTTTTT CASSLVATNTGELFF
once TRBJ2-5 TRBV28 TRBD2 TGTGCCAGCAGTCCGGCGGGAGGCCTCCAAGAGACCCAGTACTTC CASSPAGGLQETQYF
- TRBJ2-3 TRBV11-2 TRBD2 TGTGCCAGCAGCCTTAGCGGGAGCAGCACAGATACGCAGTATTTT CASSLSGSSTDTQYF
- TRBJ2-1 TRBV4-2 - TGTGCCAGCAGCAGGGGGGGTGCGGGGAATGAGCAGTTCTTC CASSRGGAGNEQFF
few TRBJ1-1 TRBV18 - TGTGCCAGCTCACCACCGGGGAGGGTGAACACTGAAGCTTTCTTT CASSPPGRVNTEAFF
- TRBJ2-7 TRBV7-2 TRBD2 TGTGCCAGCAGCCTTGGGACTAGCGGGACCCACGAGCAGTACTTC CASSLGTSGTHEQYF
few TRBJ2-7 TRBV15 - TGTGCCACCAGCAGAGATGTGGCGGGAACAGCCTACGAGCAGTACTTC CATSRDVAGTAYEQYF
- TRBJ2-1 TRBV28 - TGTGCCAGCAGAGAAGTCGGTGAGCAGTTCTTC CASREVGEQFF
- TRBJ2-7 TRBV10-3 - TGTGCCATCAGTGAGACGGGAGCCTACGAGCAGTACTTC CAISETGAYEQYF
- TRBJ2-1 TRBV9 - TGTGCCAGCAGCGTAGGGCTAGCGCTAGGCAATGAGCAGTTCTTC CASSVGLALGNEQFF
few TRBJ1-2 TRBV25-1 TRBD1 TGTGCCGCCTCAGGGGGCGACTATGGCTACACCTTC CAASGGDYGYTF
- TRBJ1-5 TRBV19 - TGTGCCAGTACCCTTAAAAGGGGCCCCAATCAGCCCCAGCATTTT CASTLKRGPNQPQHF
- TRBJ2-1 TRBV5-5 - TGTGCCAGCAGCTTAACAGGGTCCTACAATGAGCAGTTCTTC CASSLTGSYNEQFF
- TRBJ1-4 TRBV5-1 TRBD1 TGCGCCAGCACCGCGGACAGGGGCGGGGAAAAACTGTTTTTT CASTADRGGEKLFF
- TRBJ2-7 TRBV4-3 - TGCGCCAGCAGCCAAGATATTCGGCGGGCCTCCTACGAGCAGTACTTC CASSQDIRRASYEQYF
- TRBJ2-7 TRBV18 - TGTGCCAGCTCACCACCCGGCTCCTACGAGCAGTACTTC CASSPPGSYEQYF
- TRBJ1-2 TRBV11-2 TRBD1 TGTGCCAGCAGCCCAATGAGACAGGGCAATGGCTACACCTTC CASSPMRQGNGYTF
- TRBJ1-4 TRBV28 TRBD1 TGTGCCAGCAGTTTAGGGACAGGGGGCACTAATGAAAAACTGTTTTTT CASSLGTGGTNEKLFF
- TRBJ1-2 TRBV5-5 - TGTGCCAGCAGCTCGATAAACTATGGCTACACCTTC CASSSINYGYTF
- TRBJ2-7 TRBV28 TRBD1 TGTGCCAGCATCCTTACAGGGGGTTCCTACGAGCAGTACTTC CASILTGGSYEQYF
- TRBJ2-1 TRBV7-9 - TGTGCCAGCAGCTTAGCCCTTCGACAGCAACGGTACAATGAGCAGTTCTTC CASSLALRQQRYNEQFF
- TRBJ2-7 TRBV18 TRBD2 TGTGCCAGCTCATCCGGGACTAGCGGGAGGATCAGCTCCTACGAGCAGTACTTC CASSSGTSGRISSYEQYF
- TRBJ2-6 TRBV7-2 - TGTGCCAGCAGCGACCCATCTGGGGCCAACGTCCTGACTTTC CASSDPSGANVLTF
- TRBJ1-2 TRBV27 TRBD1 TGTGCCAGCAGTTTATCGACAGGGAACGGCTACACCTTC CASSLSTGNGYTF
- TRBJ2-5 TRBV5-1 - TGCGCCAGCAGCTTGGGAGGGCGGAACCAAGAGACCCAGTACTTC CASSLGGRNQETQYF
- TRBJ2-7 TRBV27 - TGTGCCAGCAGGCCCCGGGGTGCCTACGAGCAGTACTTC CASRPRGAYEQYF
- TRBJ2-7 TRBV5-1 - TGCGCCAGCAGCTTTACGGGCCAACCCTACGAGCAGTACTTC CASSFTGQPYEQYF
- TRBJ2-7 TRBV10-3 - TGTGCCAGCAGGGTCCAGGGCCCCACCTACGAGCAGTACTTC CASRVQGPTYEQYF
- TRBJ1-2 TRBV6-5 TRBD1 TGTGCCAGCAGTTACTCCGGACAGGGCTATGGCTACACCTTC CASSYSGQGYGYTF
- TRBJ2-7 TRBV2 - TGTGCCAGCAGTGAACTGGCGGACGCCTACGAGCAGTACTTC CASSELADAYEQYF
- TRBJ2-1 TRBV9 TRBD2 TGTGCCAGCTCCCGTGGGGGGGAGCCTAGCAATGAGCAGTTCTTC CASSRGGEPSNEQFF